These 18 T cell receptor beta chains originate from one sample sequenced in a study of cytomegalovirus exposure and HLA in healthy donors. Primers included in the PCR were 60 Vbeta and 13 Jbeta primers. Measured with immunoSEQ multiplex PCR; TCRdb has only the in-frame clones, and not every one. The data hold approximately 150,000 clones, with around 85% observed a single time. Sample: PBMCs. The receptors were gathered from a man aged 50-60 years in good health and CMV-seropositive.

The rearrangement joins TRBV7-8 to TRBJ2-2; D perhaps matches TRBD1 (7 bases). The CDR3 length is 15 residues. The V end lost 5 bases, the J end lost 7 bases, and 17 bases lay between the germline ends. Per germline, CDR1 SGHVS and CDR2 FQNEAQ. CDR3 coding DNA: TGTGCCAGCAGCGATTACAGGGGAGGCGGCGGGGAGCTGTTTTTT. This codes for CASSDYRGGGGELFF.

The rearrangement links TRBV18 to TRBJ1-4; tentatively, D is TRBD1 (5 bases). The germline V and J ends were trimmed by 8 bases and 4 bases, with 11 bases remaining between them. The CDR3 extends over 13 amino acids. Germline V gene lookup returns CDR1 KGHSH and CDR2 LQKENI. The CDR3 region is CASRQSLNEKLFF. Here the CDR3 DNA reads TGTGCCAGCCGACAGAGCCTTAATGAAAAACTGTTTTTT.

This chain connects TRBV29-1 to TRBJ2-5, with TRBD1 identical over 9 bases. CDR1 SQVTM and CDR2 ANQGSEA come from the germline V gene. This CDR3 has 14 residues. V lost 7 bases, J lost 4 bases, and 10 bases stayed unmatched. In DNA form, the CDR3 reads TGCAGCGGAAGGACAGGGGATGTCGGAGAGACCCAGTACTTC. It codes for CSGRTGDVGETQYF.

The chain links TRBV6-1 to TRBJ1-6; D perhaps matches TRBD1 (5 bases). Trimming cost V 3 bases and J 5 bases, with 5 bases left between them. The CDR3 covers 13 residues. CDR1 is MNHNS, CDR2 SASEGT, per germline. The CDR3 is CASSDRDNSPLHF. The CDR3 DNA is TGTGCCAGCAGTGACAGGGATAATTCACCCCTCCACTTT.

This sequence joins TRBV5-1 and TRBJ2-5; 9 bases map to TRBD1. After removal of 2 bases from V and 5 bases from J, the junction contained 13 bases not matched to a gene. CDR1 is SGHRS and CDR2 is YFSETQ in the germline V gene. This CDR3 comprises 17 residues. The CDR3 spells CASSFAPGQGTWETQYF. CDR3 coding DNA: TGCGCCAGCAGCTTCGCTCCGGGACAGGGAACATGGGAGACCCAGTACTTC.

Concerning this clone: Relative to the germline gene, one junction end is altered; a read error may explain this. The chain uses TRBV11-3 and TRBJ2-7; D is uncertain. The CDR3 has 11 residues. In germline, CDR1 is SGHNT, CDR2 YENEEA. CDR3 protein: CASSLGPGCDF. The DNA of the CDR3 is TGTGCCAGCAGCTTAGGGCCGGGTTGTGACTTC.

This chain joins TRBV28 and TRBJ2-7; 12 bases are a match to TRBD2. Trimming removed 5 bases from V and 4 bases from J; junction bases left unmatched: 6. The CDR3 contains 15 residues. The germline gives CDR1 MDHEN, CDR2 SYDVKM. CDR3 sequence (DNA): TGTGCCAGCAGTGGACCCACTAGCGGGAGGTACGAGCAGTACTTC. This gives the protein CASSGPTSGRYEQYF. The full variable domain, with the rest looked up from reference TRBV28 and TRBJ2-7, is DVKVTQSSRYLVKRTGEKVFLECVQDMDHENMFWYRQDPGLGLRLIYFSYDVKMKEKGDIPEGYSVSREKKERFSLILESASTNQTSMYLCASSGPTSGRYEQYFGPGTRLTVT.

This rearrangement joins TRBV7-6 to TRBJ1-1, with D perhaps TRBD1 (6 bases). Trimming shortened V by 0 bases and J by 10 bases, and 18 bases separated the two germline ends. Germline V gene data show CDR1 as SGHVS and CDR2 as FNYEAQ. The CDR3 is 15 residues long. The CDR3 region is CASSLAGGGRGGAFF. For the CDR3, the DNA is TGTGCCAGCAGCTTAGCCGGTGGGGGCCGGGGGGGAGCTTTCTTT.

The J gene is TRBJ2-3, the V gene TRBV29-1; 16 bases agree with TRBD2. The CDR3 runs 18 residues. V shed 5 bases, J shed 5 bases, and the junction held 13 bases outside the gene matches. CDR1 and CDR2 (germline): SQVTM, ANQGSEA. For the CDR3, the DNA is TGCAGCGTTTATGTCGGGACTAGCGGGGGGGCCAAGGGAGATACGCAGTATTTT. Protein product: CSVYVGTSGGAKGDTQYF.

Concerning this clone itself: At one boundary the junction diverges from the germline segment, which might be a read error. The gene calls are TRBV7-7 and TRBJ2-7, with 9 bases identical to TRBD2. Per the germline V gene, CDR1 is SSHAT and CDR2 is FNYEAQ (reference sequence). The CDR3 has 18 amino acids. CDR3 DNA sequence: TGTGCTAGCAGCTTAAGGCCCGTGCGGGAGGGTACCGGACGCGAGCAGTACTTC. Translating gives CASSLRPVREGTGREQYF. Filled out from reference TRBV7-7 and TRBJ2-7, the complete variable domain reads GAGVSQSPRYKVTKRGQDVTLRCDPISSHATLYWYQQALGQGPEFLTYFNYEAQPDKSGLPSDRFSAERPEGSISTLTIQRTEQRDSAMYRCASSLRPVREGTGREQYFGPGTRLTVT.

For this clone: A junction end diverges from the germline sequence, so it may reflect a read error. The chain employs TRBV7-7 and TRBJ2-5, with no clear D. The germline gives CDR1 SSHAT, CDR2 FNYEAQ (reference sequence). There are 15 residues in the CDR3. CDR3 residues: CASSPTEYVRETQYF. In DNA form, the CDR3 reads TGTGCTAGCAGCCCAACGGAGTATGTGCGGGAGACCCAGTACTTC.

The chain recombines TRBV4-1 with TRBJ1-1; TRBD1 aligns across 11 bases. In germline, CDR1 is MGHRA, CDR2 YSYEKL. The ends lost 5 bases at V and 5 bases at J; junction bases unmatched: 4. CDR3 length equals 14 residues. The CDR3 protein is CASSFGTGGTEAFF. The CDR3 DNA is TGCGCCAGCAGCTTCGGGACAGGGGGGACTGAAGCTTTCTTT.

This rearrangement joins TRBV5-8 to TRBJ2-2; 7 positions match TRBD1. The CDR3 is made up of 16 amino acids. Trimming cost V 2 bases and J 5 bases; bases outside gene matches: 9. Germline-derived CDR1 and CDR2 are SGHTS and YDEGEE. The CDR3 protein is CASSLVSGTETGELFF. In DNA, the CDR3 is TGTGCCAGCAGCTTAGTTTCCGGGACAGAGACCGGGGAGCTGTTTTTT.

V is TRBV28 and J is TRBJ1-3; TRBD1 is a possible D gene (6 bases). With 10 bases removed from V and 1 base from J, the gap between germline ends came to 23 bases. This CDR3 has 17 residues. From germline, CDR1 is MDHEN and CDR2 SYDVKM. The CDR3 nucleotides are TGTGCCACCCAGCTCTCCTCCGGCAGGGGATCTGGAAACACCATATATTTT. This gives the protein CATQLSSGRGSGNTIYF.

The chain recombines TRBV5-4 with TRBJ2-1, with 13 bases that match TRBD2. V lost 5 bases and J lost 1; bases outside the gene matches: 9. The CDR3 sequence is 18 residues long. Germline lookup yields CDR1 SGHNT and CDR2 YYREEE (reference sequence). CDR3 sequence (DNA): TGTGCCAGCAGTCGAGGACTAGCGGGAGCGAGTTCCTACAATGAGCAGTTCTTC. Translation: CASSRGLAGASSYNEQFF.

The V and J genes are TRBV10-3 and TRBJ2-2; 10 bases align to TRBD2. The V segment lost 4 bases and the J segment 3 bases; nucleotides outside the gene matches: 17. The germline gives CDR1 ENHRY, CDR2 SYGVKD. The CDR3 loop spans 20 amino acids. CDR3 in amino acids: CAISGGGLAGAVTDTGELFF. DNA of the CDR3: TGTGCCATCAGTGGGGGGGGCCTAGCGGGAGCGGTTACGGACACCGGGGAGCTGTTTTTT.

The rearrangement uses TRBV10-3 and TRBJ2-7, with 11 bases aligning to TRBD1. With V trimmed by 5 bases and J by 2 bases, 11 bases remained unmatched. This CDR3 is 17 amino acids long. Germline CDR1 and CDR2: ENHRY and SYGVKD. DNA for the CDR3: TGTGCCATCAGTCATACGCTAGGACAGGGGGCCCCCTACGAGCAGTACTTC. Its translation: CAISHTLGQGAPYEQYF.

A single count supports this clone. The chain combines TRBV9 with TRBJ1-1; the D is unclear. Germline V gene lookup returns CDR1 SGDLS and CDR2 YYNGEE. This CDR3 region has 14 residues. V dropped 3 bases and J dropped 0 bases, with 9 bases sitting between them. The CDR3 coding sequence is TGTGCCAGCAGCGAACAGAGTATGAACACTGAAGCTTTCTTT. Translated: CASSEQSMNTEAFF.